This TCR beta chain was recovered during a study of OX40 agonist ivuxolimab in advanced cancers. Sampled blood was obtained at baseline, cycle 4 day 1, and cycle 7 day 1. TCRdb keeps only in-frame clones here, not all; method: immunoSEQ multiplex PCR. The sample carries about 84,000 clones, about 93% recorded once. The germline gives CDR1 MNHEY, CDR2 SVGAGI. This CDR3 spans 12 amino acids. V dropped 6 bases and J dropped 6; count of bases not matched to a gene: 4. J is TRBJ2-7 and V is TRBV6-5; 8 bases map to TRBD1. The TCR was taken from an adult with an advanced solid tumor such as melanoma, head and neck, liver or kidney cancer. The material was CD4+ or CD8+ T cells sorted from blood, obtained in a trial of the OX40 agonist ivuxolimab. CDR3 in DNA: TGTGCCAGCAGCACGACAGGGGTCGAGCAGTACTTC. It translates to CASSTTGVEQYF.